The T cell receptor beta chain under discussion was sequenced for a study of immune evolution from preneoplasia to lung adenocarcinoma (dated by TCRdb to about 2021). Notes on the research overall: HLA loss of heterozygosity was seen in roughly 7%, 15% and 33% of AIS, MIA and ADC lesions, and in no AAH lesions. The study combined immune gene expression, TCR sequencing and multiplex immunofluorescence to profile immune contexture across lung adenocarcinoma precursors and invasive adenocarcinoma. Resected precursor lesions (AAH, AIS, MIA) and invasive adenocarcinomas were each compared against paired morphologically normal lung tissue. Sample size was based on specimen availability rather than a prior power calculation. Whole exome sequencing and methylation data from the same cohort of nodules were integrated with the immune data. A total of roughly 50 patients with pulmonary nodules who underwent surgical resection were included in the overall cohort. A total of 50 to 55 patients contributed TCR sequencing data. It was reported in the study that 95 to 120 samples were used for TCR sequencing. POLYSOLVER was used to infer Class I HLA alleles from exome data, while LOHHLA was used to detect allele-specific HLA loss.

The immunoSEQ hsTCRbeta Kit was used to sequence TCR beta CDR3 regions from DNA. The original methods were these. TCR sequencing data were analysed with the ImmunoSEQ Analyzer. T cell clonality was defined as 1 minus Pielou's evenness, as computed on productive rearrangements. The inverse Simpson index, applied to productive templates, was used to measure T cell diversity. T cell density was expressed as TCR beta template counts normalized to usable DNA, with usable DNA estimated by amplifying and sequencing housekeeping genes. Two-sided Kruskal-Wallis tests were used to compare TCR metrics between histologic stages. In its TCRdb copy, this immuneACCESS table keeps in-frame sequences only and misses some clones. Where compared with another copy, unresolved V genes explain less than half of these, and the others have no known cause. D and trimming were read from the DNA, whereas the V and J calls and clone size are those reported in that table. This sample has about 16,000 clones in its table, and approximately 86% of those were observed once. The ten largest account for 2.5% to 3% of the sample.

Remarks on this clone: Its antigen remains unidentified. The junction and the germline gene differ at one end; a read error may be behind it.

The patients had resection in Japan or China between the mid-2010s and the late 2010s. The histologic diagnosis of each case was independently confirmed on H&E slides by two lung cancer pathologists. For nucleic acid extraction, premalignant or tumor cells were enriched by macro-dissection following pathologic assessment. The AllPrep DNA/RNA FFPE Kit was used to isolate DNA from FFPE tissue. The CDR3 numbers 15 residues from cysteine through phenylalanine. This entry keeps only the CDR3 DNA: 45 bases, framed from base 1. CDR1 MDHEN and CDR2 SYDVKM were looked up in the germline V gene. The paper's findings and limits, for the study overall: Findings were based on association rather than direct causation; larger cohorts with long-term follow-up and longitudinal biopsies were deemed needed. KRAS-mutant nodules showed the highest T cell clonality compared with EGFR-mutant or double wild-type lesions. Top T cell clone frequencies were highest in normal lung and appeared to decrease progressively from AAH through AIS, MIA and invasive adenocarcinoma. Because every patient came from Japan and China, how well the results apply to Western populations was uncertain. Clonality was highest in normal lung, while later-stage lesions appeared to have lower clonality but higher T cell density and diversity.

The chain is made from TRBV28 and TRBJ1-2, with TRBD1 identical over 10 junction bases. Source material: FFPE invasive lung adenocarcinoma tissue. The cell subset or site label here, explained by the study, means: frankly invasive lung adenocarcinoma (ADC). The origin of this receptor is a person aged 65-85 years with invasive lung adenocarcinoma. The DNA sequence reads TGTGCCAGCAGGGCCCCGCAGGGACAGGGGACCGTCCCCTTCTTC. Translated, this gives CASRAPQGQGTVPFF.